The 28 T cell receptor beta chains below come from one sample, sequenced in a study of shared clonotypes between healthy human individuals. Only in-frame clones appear in the TCRdb table, and some are missing; sequencing was by immunoSEQ multiplex PCR. This repertoire shows about 2.3 million clones, just over 90% found once; its top ten account for about 0.37%. Sequenced material: naive CD4+ T cells from PBMCs. The subset is: CD45RA+ positively selected. These receptors were obtained from a man younger than 30 in good health. Some clones in this sample may be carry-over from other donors' samples.

This clone appeared a single time. The V gene is TRBV6-5, the J gene TRBJ2-7; no reliable D call. Germline V gene lookup returns CDR1 MNHEY and CDR2 SVGAGI. V was trimmed by 5 bases and J by 2 bases, leaving 10 bases between them. The CDR3 length is 13 residues. CDR3 in DNA: TGTGCCAGCAGTCCCGCATATGCCTACGAGCAGTACTTC. Translation gives CASSPAYAYEQYF.

In this sample, this clone turned up once. The limits of the CDR3 on the DNA are not certain, so only TCRdb's listed CDR3 is given. The chain links TRBV29-1 to TRBJ2-1; TRBD2, the table's D call, lacks a check against the DNA. The germline V gene has CDR1 SQVTM and CDR2 ANQGSEA. The CDR3 region is 15 residues in length, termini included. CDR3 sequence: CSVEVRRREGNEQFF.

This clone was seen more than once but under ten times. The J gene is TRBJ1-1, the V gene TRBV19; D remains unclear. Germline V gives CDR1 LNHDA, CDR2 SQIVND (reference sequence). Between the trimmed V and J ends, which lost 6 bases and 3 bases, there was a span of 8 bases. This CDR3 region has 12 residues. Written as DNA, the CDR3 is TGTGCCAGTAGCCGTGGGTACACTGAAGCTTTCTTT. Its protein product is CASSRGYTEAFF.

Details on this clone: Additional DNA sequences in this sample encode the identical CDR3. V gene TRBV5-1 combines with J gene TRBJ2-7; no reliable D call. This CDR3 region has 13 residues. Trimming shortened V by 3 bases and J by 0 bases, and 7 bases separated the two germline ends. In germline, CDR1 is SGHRS, CDR2 YFSETQ. The CDR3 reads CASSSSGSYEQYF. CDR3 sequence (DNA): TGCGCCAGCAGCTCCTCTGGCTCCTACGAGCAGTACTTC. Filled out from reference TRBV5-1 and TRBJ2-7, the complete variable domain reads KAGVTQTPRYLIKTRGQQVTLSCSPISGHRSVSWYQQTPGQGLQFLFEYFSETQRNKGNFPGRFSGRQFSNSRSEMNVSTLELGDSALYLCASSSSGSYEQYFGPGTRLTVT.

This clone was seen just once. J is TRBJ1-2 and V is TRBV6-4, with D perhaps TRBD1 (6 bases). V was clipped by 6 bases and J by 7 bases, with 18 bases between them. CDR3 length: 14 residues. The germline V gene encodes CDR1 MRHNA and CDR2 SNTAGT. The CDR3 loop reads CASRNTPGASGYTF. CDR3 coding DNA: TGTGCCAGCAGAAACACCCCGGGGGCTTCTGGCTACACCTTC.

This rearrangement joins TRBV11-2 to TRBJ2-3, with a possible D match to TRBD2 (6 bases). V was shortened by 6 bases and J by 2 bases, with 15 bases between the two germline ends. Per germline, CDR1 SGHAT and CDR2 FQNNGV. The CDR3 is 15 amino acids. CDR3 amino acids: CASSSPGTPTDTQYF. The DNA for the CDR3 is TGTGCCAGCAGTTCCCCCGGGACTCCCACAGATACGCAGTATTTT.

The chain has TRBV9 and TRBJ1-2; maybe TRBD1 (5 bases). V lost 4 bases to trimming and J lost 7 bases, with 26 bases between them. CDR1 is SGDLS, CDR2 YYNGEE, per germline. The CDR3 covers 17 residues. The CDR3 DNA reads TGTGCCAGCAGCCTAGACCCCCACAGGAATAACGGAGGTGGCTACACCTTC. Translated, it gives CASSLDPHRNNGGGYTF. Filled out from reference TRBV9 and TRBJ1-2, the complete variable domain reads DSGVTQTPKHLITATGQRVTLRCSPRSGDLSVYWYQQSLDQGLQFLIQYYNGEERAKGNILERFSAQQFPDLHSELNLSSLELGDSALYFCASSLDPHRNNGGGYTFGSGTRLTVV.

Regarding this clone: This sample includes further DNA sequences coding for the same CDR3. The rearrangement links TRBV7-9 to TRBJ2-5; TRBD1 might be the D (6 bases). This CDR3 comprises 13 residues. CDR1 is SEHNR and CDR2 is FQNEAQ in the germline V gene (reference sequence). V shed 1 base and J shed 5 bases, with 8 bases lying between them. The chain's CDR3 is CASSLGTAETQYF. Written as DNA, the CDR3 is TGTGCCAGCAGCTTAGGGACAGCGGAGACCCAGTACTTC.

The chain employs TRBV5-4 and TRBJ1-4; maybe TRBD1 (6 bases). Germline CDR1 is SGHNT and CDR2 is YYREEE (reference sequence). Trimming left V 0 bases short and J 4 bases short, with 7 bases between. The CDR3 is made up of 14 amino acids. The CDR3 here is CASSLGGLNEKLFF. DNA for the CDR3: TGTGCCAGCAGCTTGGGGGGGCTTAATGAAAAACTGTTTTTT.

This clone appeared a few times. J is TRBJ1-2 and V is TRBV11-2, with a possible D match to TRBD1 (6 bases). V was trimmed by 5 bases and J by 8 bases, leaving 12 bases between them. Per germline, CDR1 SGHAT and CDR2 FQNNGV. This CDR3 is 12 amino acids long. This CDR3 reads CASSPRTAGYTF. The CDR3 DNA is TGTGCCAGCAGCCCCAGGACAGCCGGCTACACCTTC.

The chain carries TRBV19 and TRBJ2-7; perhaps TRBD1 as D (7 bases). Germline V gene lookup returns CDR1 LNHDA and CDR2 SQIVND (reference sequence). Trimming took off 5 bases at V and 0 bases at J, with 11 bases between the two ends. The CDR3 totals 14 residues. CDR3 residues: CASSAGQSSYEQYF. As DNA, the CDR3 is TGTGCCAGTAGTGCGGGACAGAGCTCCTACGAGCAGTACTTC.

V gene TRBV28 combines with J gene TRBJ1-5; no reliable D call. V was clipped by 7 bases and J by 4 bases, with 14 bases between them. This CDR3 contains 14 residues. CDR1 and CDR2 (germline): MDHEN, SYDVKM. CDR3 in amino acids: CASNPREVNQPQHF. CDR3 coding DNA: TGTGCCAGCAACCCCCGAGAGGTTAATCAGCCCCAGCATTTT.

The rearrangement links TRBV19 to TRBJ1-3; no definite D call. This CDR3 has 16 amino acids. CDR1 and CDR2 (germline): LNHDA, SQIVND (reference sequence). V lost 4 bases and J 0 bases, leaving 13 bases between the germline ends. The CDR3 region has the DNA TGTGCCAGTAGTAAACTGCTGACCGTCTCTGGAAACACCATATATTTT. Amino acids: CASSKLLTVSGNTIYF.

The chain links TRBV28 to TRBJ2-7; 8 bases fit TRBD1. The CDR3 has 16 residues. V shed 6 bases and J 4 bases; nucleotides not matched to a gene: 14. The germline V gene has CDR1 MDHEN and CDR2 SYDVKM. In nucleotides, the CDR3 is TGTGCCAGCAGGACAGGGGACGCCTCGGCGTCGTACGAGCAGTACTTC. Translated, it gives CASRTGDASASYEQYF.

This rearrangement joins TRBV6-6 to TRBJ1-2; 12 bases agree with TRBD1. Germline CDR1 is MNHNY and CDR2 is SVGAGI (reference sequence). The ends lost 3 bases at V and 7 bases at J; junction bases unmatched: 6. The CDR3 is 15 amino acids. The CDR3 nucleotides read TGTGCCAGCAGTTATCCGGGGACAGGGGGCGGTGGCTACACCTTC. Protein sequence: CASSYPGTGGGGYTF.

This chain links TRBV30 with TRBJ2-5; 9 nucleotides agree with TRBD2. CDR1 and CDR2 from the germline V gene are GTSNPN and SVGIG (reference sequence). V shed 0 bases and J 9 bases; nucleotides not matched to a gene: 8. The CDR3 has 14 residues. This CDR3 reads CAWSVQAGGPSQYF. In DNA, the CDR3 is TGTGCCTGGAGTGTACAGGCGGGAGGGCCGTCCCAGTACTTC.

This chain uses TRBV29-1 with TRBJ2-5; maybe TRBD2 (5 bases). This CDR3 region has 14 residues. V was trimmed by 7 bases and J by 0 bases, leaving 15 bases between them. From germline, CDR1 is SQVTM and CDR2 ANQGSEA. DNA of the CDR3: TGCAGCGCCGTATCCGAGCGGAACCAAGAGACCCAGTACTTC. Translation gives CSAVSERNQETQYF. The full variable domain, completed using reference TRBV29-1 and TRBJ2-5, is SAVISQKPSRDICQRGTSLTIQCQVDSQVTMMFWYRQQPGQSLTLIATANQGSEATYESGFVIDKFPISRPNLTFSTLTVSNMSPEDSSIYLCSAVSERNQETQYFGPGTRLLVL.

The chain is built from TRBV11-3 and TRBJ2-2; D possibly corresponds to TRBD2 (6 bases). V lost 4 bases and J 5 bases, leaving 8 bases between the germline ends. The germline gives CDR1 SGHNT, CDR2 YENEEA. This CDR3 region has 13 residues. The CDR3 here is CASSWDSTGELFF. The CDR3 DNA follows: TGTGCCAGCAGCTGGGACTCGACCGGGGAGCTGTTTTTT.

CDR3 protein: CASSVGHGDEQFF. The DNA of the CDR3 is TGTGCCAGCAGCGTAGGACATGGCGATGAGCAGTTCTTC. The chain is built from TRBV9 and TRBJ2-1; no clear D. The CDR3 has 13 amino acids. V gave up 0 bases and J gave up 8 bases, with 9 bases separating them. The germline CDR1 and CDR2 sequences are SGDLS and YYNGEE.

Comments on this clone: Other DNA sequences in the same sample also yield this CDR3. The chain couples TRBV7-2 to TRBJ2-7; 10 bases line up with TRBD1. CDR1 SGHTA and CDR2 FQGNSA come from the germline V gene. The V segment lost 3 bases and the J segment 2 bases; nucleotides outside the gene matches: 4. The CDR3 sequence is 15 residues long. Here the CDR3 DNA reads TGTGCCAGCAGCTTTGACAGGGGGCTCACCTACGAGCAGTACTTC. It encodes CASSFDRGLTYEQYF.

Regarding this clone: The same CDR3 can be traced to other DNA sequences in this sample. This chain links TRBV18 with TRBJ2-7; TRBD1 agrees at 9 bases. Germline CDR1 reads KGHSH; CDR2 reads LQKENI. J lost 4 bases, V lost 3 bases, and 4 bases had no gene match. The CDR3 length is 14 residues. The CDR3 DNA is TGTGCCAGCTCACCTGGACAGGGGAATTACGAGCAGTACTTC. The encoded protein is CASSPGQGNYEQYF.

The chain joins TRBV10-3 to TRBJ2-7, with 11 nucleotides matching TRBD2. There are 15 residues in the CDR3. Germline assignment: CDR1 ENHRY and CDR2 SYGVKD. The trim removed 2 bases at V and 2 bases at J, leaving 2 bases unmatched. Written as DNA, the CDR3 is TGTGCCATCAGTGAGACTAGCGGGAGCACCTACGAGCAGTACTTC. This gives the protein CAISETSGSTYEQYF.

This rearrangement joins TRBV9 to TRBJ1-3; no clear D gene. Per germline, CDR1 SGDLS and CDR2 YYNGEE. V dropped 4 bases and J dropped 2 bases, with 13 bases sitting between them. This CDR3 is built from 15 residues. CDR3 residues: CASSPLTHAGNTIYF. DNA for the CDR3: TGTGCCAGCAGCCCGCTAACCCATGCTGGAAACACCATATATTTT. The full variable domain, with the rest looked up from reference TRBV9 and TRBJ1-3, is DSGVTQTPKHLITATGQRVTLRCSPRSGDLSVYWYQQSLDQGLQFLIQYYNGEERAKGNILERFSAQQFPDLHSELNLSSLELGDSALYFCASSPLTHAGNTIYFGEGSWLTVV.

This sequence joins TRBV4-2 and TRBJ2-5; possibly TRBD2 for D (5 bases). This CDR3 comprises 16 residues. CDR1 is LGHNA and CDR2 is YNFKEQ in the germline V gene. V was pared by 0 bases and J by 9 bases, with 20 bases between. The CDR3 region has the DNA TGTGCCAGCAGCCAAGATCCATCAATAGCGCCGAGCCCCCAGTACTTC. This sequence encodes CASSQDPSIAPSPQYF.

V is TRBV15 and J is TRBJ1-5; possible D gene TRBD1, 5 bases. CDR1 LNHNV and CDR2 YYDKDF come from the germline V gene (reference sequence). Trimming cost V 6 bases and J 2 bases, with 8 bases left between them. The CDR3 runs 13 residues. The CDR3 DNA reads TGTGCCACCAGTACGGGACGCAATCAGCCCCAGCATTTT. It yields the protein CATSTGRNQPQHF.

The rearrangement joins TRBV5-1 to TRBJ1-1; 10 bases match TRBD1. CDR3 length equals 14 residues. CDR1 and CDR2 (germline): SGHRS, YFSETQ. Trimming removed 4 bases from V and 6 bases from J; junction bases left unmatched: 6. CDR3 nucleotide sequence: TGCGCCAGCAGCGCCGGGACAGGGGCCGCTGAAGCTTTCTTT. Its protein is CASSAGTGAAEAFF. Using reference TRBV5-1 and TRBJ1-1 for the parts outside the CDR3, the full variable domain is KAGVTQTPRYLIKTRGQQVTLSCSPISGHRSVSWYQQTPGQGLQFLFEYFSETQRNKGNFPGRFSGRQFSNSRSEMNVSTLELGDSALYLCASSAGTGAAEAFFGQGTRLTVV.

V usage is TRBV6-6 and J usage is TRBJ2-5; 7 positions match TRBD1. The V gene's germline CDR1 is MNHNY and CDR2 SVGAGI (reference sequence). The CDR3 spans 16 residues. J was trimmed by 5 bases and V by 0 bases; bases with no gene match: 9. For the CDR3, the DNA is TGTGCCAGCAGTTACTCGGGACAGAAAACTAGGGAGACCCAGTACTTC. Encoded protein: CASSYSGQKTRETQYF.

The gene calls are TRBV7-2 and TRBJ1-4; D might be TRBD1 (6 bases). CDR3 size: 16 residues. CDR1 and CDR2 (germline): SGHTA, FQGNSA. The V gene lost 2 bases and the J gene lost 0 bases, with 10 bases spanning the gap. The CDR3 nucleotides are TGTGCCAGCAGCTTATTTGCAGGGGCAACTAATGAAAAACTGTTTTTT. It translates to CASSLFAGATNEKLFF.